The 5 T cell receptor beta chains listed next were all sequenced from one sample in a study of T-cell memory formation after mild COVID-19 (dated by TCRdb to about 2021). Libraries came from 5' RACE. Instrument on record: Illumina NovaSeq 6000. The public reads were reanalyzed by TCRdb: fastp trimming at Q25, MiXCR alignment, in-frame beta chains only. Entries are consolidated by CDR3 protein sequence, retaining the most common genes and DNA. Present in this sample are under 200,000 distinct CDR3 sequences, 10% to 15% of which were seen just once. Approximately 3.4% of the sample is taken by the ten largest. The sample taken for sequencing was PBMCs or a T cell subset sorted from them (not recorded which). The receptors here all came from a man between 18 and 35 years old who had mild COVID-19 (a few samples of this study predate the infection). The sample titles of this study are shuffled in the database, so cell type and time point are left out; the donor was told from shared clones.

The V gene is TRBV11-2, the J gene TRBJ2-7; 9 bases match TRBD1. The CDR3 sequence is 14 residues long. J gave up 4 bases and V 5 bases, and 6 bases lay outside the gene matches. Germline V gene sequence: CDR1 SGHAT, CDR2 FQNNGV. CDR3 bases: TGTGCCAGCAGCCAGGACAGGGGTCGGTACGAGCAGTACTTC. The encoded protein is CASSQDRGRYEQYF.

In its sample, this clonotype was seen many times. V and J are TRBV12-3 or TRBV12-4 and TRBJ1-1; unclear D gene. Trimming cost V 1 base and J 0 bases, with 3 bases left between them. The CDR3 is 13 amino acids. CDR3 in amino acids: CASSLGMNTEAFF. CDR3 bases: TGTGCCAGCAGTTTAGGGATGAACACTGAAGCTTTCTTT.

The chain is built from TRBV18 and TRBJ2-3; 9 bases match TRBD1. From germline, CDR1 is KGHSH and CDR2 LQKENI. With 6 bases clipped from V and 2 bases from J, the junction kept 12 bases outside the gene matches. The CDR3 consists of 17 residues. CDR3: CASSRRRYRGPTDTQYF. DNA of the CDR3: TGTGCCAGCTCCCGTAGGCGGTACAGGGGGCCCACAGATACGCAGTATTTT.

The CDR3 loop reads CASSLAIGEHYGYTF. The CDR3 nucleotides read TGTGCCAGCAGCTTAGCTATAGGGGAGCACTATGGCTACACCTTC. This chain uses TRBV7-2 with TRBJ1-2; D is perhaps TRBD1 (5 bases). Germline CDR1 and CDR2: SGHTA and FQGNSA. The CDR3 loop spans 15 amino acids. V was cut by 0 bases and J by 3 bases, with 11 bases left in between. The full variable domain, completed using reference TRBV7-2 and TRBJ1-2, is GAGVSQSPSNKVTEKGKDVELRCDPISGHTALYWYRQSLGQGLEFLIYFQGNSAPDKSGLPSDRFSAERTGGSVSTLTIQRTQQEDSAVYLCASSLAIGEHYGYTFGSGTRLTVV.

This clonotype was seen many times. This rearrangement joins TRBV18 to TRBJ1-3, with D perhaps matching TRBD1 (6 bases). The germline V and J ends were trimmed by 3 bases and 0 bases, with 12 bases remaining between them. Germline CDR1 KGHSH, CDR2 LQKENI. This CDR3 contains 16 residues. The CDR3 region has the DNA TGTGCCAGCTCACCGTCCCAGGGGTTCTCTGGAAACACCATATATTTT. As protein: CASSPSQGFSGNTIYF.